This TCR beta chain was documented in a study of cytomegalovirus exposure and HLA in healthy donors. 13 Jbeta primers and 60 Vbeta primers were used for the PCR. Produced via immunoSEQ multiplex PCR; TCRdb's table is partial and in-frame only. The sample shows approximately 100,000 clones, approximately 81% of them seen only once. J was trimmed by 9 bases and V by 1 base; bases with no gene match: 4. Germline V lookup: CDR1 SGHDN, CDR2 FVKESK. The CDR3 is made up of 14 amino acids. This sequence originates from a woman aged 40 to 50 in good health and CMV-seropositive. Source material: PBMCs. V and J are TRBV14 and TRBJ2-5; 11 bases agree with TRBD2. The CDR3 reads CASSQVVSGRAQYF. CDR3 sequence (DNA): TGTGCCAGCAGCCAAGTAGTTAGCGGGAGGGCCCAGTACTTC.